This T cell receptor beta chain appears in the sequencing data of a study of post-analysis software for immune sequencing data. On this clonotype: Its antigen is undetermined. The junction departs from germline at one end; a sequencing error may be responsible.

Unique molecular identifiers had been added to the TCR beta cDNA libraries. MiXCR was run by TCRdb on the PCR reads, yielding one entry per CDR3 protein. Among some 450,000 distinct CDR3 sequences listed, nearly 45% were seen once. The study, taken as a whole, reports: Five or six TRBV segments, TRBV5-6, TRBV5-1 and TRBV20-1 among them, were found more frequent in patients than controls. Same-batch preparations were strongly co-clustered by F measure.

This CDR3 has 12 amino acids. Germline V gene sequence: CDR1 MGHRA, CDR2 YSYEKL. This TCR came from a girl between 10 and 17 years old with multiple sclerosis. This chain connects TRBV4-1 to TRBJ1-4; D ambiguous. Source material: blood. The CDR3 coding sequence is TGCGCCAGTAGCCAAAATGGCGAAAAACTGTTTTTT. Translating gives CASSQNGEKLFF.